Below are 24 T cell receptor beta chains sequenced from a single sample in a study of immune characterization of retroperitoneal liposarcoma. TCRdb recomputed calls from the PCR reads with MiXCR, one row per CDR3 protein. The repertoire has 9,500 to 14,000 distinct CDR3 sequences, 40% to 55% of them found once; the top ten carry roughly a tenth. Sequenced input: tumor tissue. These receptors all come from a female donor with retroperitoneal liposarcoma.

The chain joins TRBV6-1 to TRBJ2-5; either TRBD1 or TRBD2 may supply D (7 bases each). Looked up from germline, CDR1 is MNHNS and CDR2 is SASEGT. The CDR3 extends over 16 amino acids. V dropped 8 bases and J dropped 11 bases, with 30 bases sitting between them. In DNA, the CDR3 is TGTGCCAGCTCCCAGGGGGAGGGAGCTGCCTACAATGAGCAGTACTTC. Translation gives CASSQGEGAAYNEQYF.

This clonotype was found once. This rearrangement joins TRBV6-6 to TRBJ2-7, with D perhaps TRBD1 (5 bases). V was shortened by 2 bases and J by 0 bases, with 11 bases between the two germline ends. In germline, CDR1 is MNHNY, CDR2 SVGAGI (reference sequence). This CDR3 comprises 15 residues. CDR3 nucleotides: TGTGCCAGCAGTTACGCCGGTGACAGCTCCTACGAGCAGTACTTC. It encodes CASSYAGDSSYEQYF.

This clonotype occurred a few times. V is TRBV6-5 and J is TRBJ2-5, with D tentatively TRBD1 (6 bases). Per germline, CDR1 MNHEY and CDR2 SVGAGI. V was pared by 6 bases and J by 6 bases, with 17 bases between. The CDR3 runs 14 residues. CDR3 sequence reads: CASRESWQGKTQYF. CDR3 nucleotide sequence: TGTGCCAGCAGGGAAAGTTGGCAGGGGAAGACCCAGTACTTC.

This clonotype was seen a few times. This chain uses TRBV11-2 with TRBJ1-1, with TRBD1 matching over 11 bases. CDR3 size: 15 residues. V lost 5 bases to trimming and J lost 13 bases; unmatched junction nucleotides: 15. The germline CDR1 and CDR2 sequences are SGHAT and FQNNGV. CDR3 sequence: CASSKRTGGAFVGFF. For the CDR3, the DNA is TGTGCCAGCAGCAAGCGGACAGGGGGCGCTTTCGTAGGTTTCTTT.

There are a few counts of this clonotype. This chain joins TRBV6-5 and TRBJ2-4; D is unresolved. Germline lookup yields CDR1 MNHEY and CDR2 SVGAGI. This CDR3 has 13 amino acids. V lost 0 bases and J lost 13, with 13 bases in between. CDR3 loop: CASSYSRSIEQYF. In DNA form, the CDR3 reads TGTGCCAGCAGTTACTCACGGTCAATAGAGCAGTACTTC.

The chain links TRBV12-3 or TRBV12-4 to TRBJ2-1, with 9 nucleotides matching TRBD1. The J call may not be correct, given that the DNA end is closer to TRBJ2-7. The CDR3 extends over 14 amino acids. The CDR3 DNA is TGTGCCAGCAGTTCCCGACAGGGGGTCAATGAGCAGTACTTC. Amino acids: CASSSRQGVNEQYF.

The chain couples TRBV6-5 to TRBJ2-1; 10 nucleotides align to TRBD2. The CDR3 length is 15 residues. In germline, CDR1 is MNHEY, CDR2 SVGAGI. J gave up 5 bases and V 3 bases, and 4 bases lay outside the gene matches. The CDR3, as DNA: TGTGCCAGCAGTTATACTAGCGGGACCGACAATGAGCAGTTCTTC. Translated, it gives CASSYTSGTDNEQFF.

The chain is built from TRBV6-1 and TRBJ2-4; D is unclear. With 6 bases removed from V and 13 bases from J, the gap between germline ends came to 25 bases. The CDR3 is 15 amino acids. Germline V lookup: CDR1 MNHNS, CDR2 SASEGT. CDR3 DNA sequence: TGTGCCAGCAGGTCGTGGGTTAGTTCCTACAATGAGCAGTACTTC. Its translation: CASRSWVSSYNEQYF.

This clonotype is classed as medium-sized. The rearrangement links TRBV6-1 to TRBJ2-1; no clear D gene. The CDR3 runs to 11 residues. From germline, CDR1 is MNHNS and CDR2 SASEGT. With 5 bases removed from V and 6 bases from J, the gap between germline ends came to 5 bases. CDR3 nucleotides: TGTGCCAGCAGTCCCGGCAATGAGCAGTTCTTC. It is translated as CASSPGNEQFF.

V usage is TRBV6-1 and J usage is TRBJ2-2; no firm D call. Germline V gene data show CDR1 as MNHNS and CDR2 as SASEGT. V was shortened by 0 bases and J by 2 bases, with 7 bases between the two germline ends. The CDR3 totals 15 residues. CDR3 region: CASSEAAGNTGELFF. CDR3 nucleotide sequence: TGTGCCAGCAGTGAAGCAGCCGGTAACACCGGGGAGCTGTTTTTT.

With respect to this clonotype: Since no conserved phenylalanine or tryptophan closes the CDR3, a read error is the likely cause. The chain is built from TRBV12-3 or TRBV12-4 and TRBJ2-1; 8 nucleotides match TRBD1. The junction had 8 bases not matched to a gene; V was cut back by 6 bases and J by 10 bases. The CDR3 runs to 13 residues. DNA of the CDR3: TGTGCCAGCAGCCAGGGGGCGCGCAACGAGCAGTTCTCC. Its protein is CASSQGARNEQFS.

CDR3 sequence: CASSESPAGAINSYEQYF. The CDR3 DNA sequence: TGTGCCAGCAGTGAATCGCCAGCGGGGGCCATCAACTCCTACGAGCAGTACTTC. The chain combines TRBV6-1 with TRBJ2-1; 8 nucleotides line up with TRBD2. The J call may be wrong; the DNA end is better matched by TRBJ2-7. Germline CDR1 is MNHNS and CDR2 is SASEGT. The CDR3 spans 18 residues.

The rearrangement joins TRBV7-6 to TRBJ2-1; D remains ambiguous. V was clipped by 0 bases and J by 10 bases, with 19 bases between them. Germline V CDR1 and CDR2: SGHVS, FNYEAQ. This CDR3 contains 16 residues. CDR3 protein: CASSLALGGRPYEQFF. The CDR3 nucleotides read TGTGCCAGCAGCTTAGCGTTAGGCGGCCGTCCCTACGAGCAGTTCTTC.

This clonotype is medium-sized in the sample. Written as DNA, the CDR3 is TGTGCCAGCAGCTTAGCGCCAGATAGGTCAGATACGCAGTATTTT. It codes for CASSLAPDRSDTQYF. The chain employs TRBV7-6 and TRBJ2-3; D is unclear. From germline, CDR1 is SGHVS and CDR2 FNYEAQ. CDR3 size: 15 residues. Trimming removed 0 bases from V and 4 bases from J, with 11 bases in between.

This clonotype was detected a few times. This rearrangement joins TRBV7-2 to TRBJ2-1; D may correspond to TRBD1 or TRBD2 (5 bases each). CDR3 length equals 15 residues. The V end was cut by 5 bases, the J end by 10 bases, with 21 bases between. Per the germline V gene, CDR1 is SGHTA and CDR2 is FQGNSA. In nucleotides, the CDR3 is TGTGCCAGCAGCCCTGGGGCAGGGAGCTCCTACGAGCAGTTCTTC. Translating it yields CASSPGAGSSYEQFF.

The V and J genes are TRBV10-3 and TRBJ2-3; TRBD2 matches at 9 bases. Germline values: CDR1 ENHRY, CDR2 SYGVKD. V was pared by 3 bases and J by 2 bases, with 27 bases of the junction left unmatched. This CDR3 is built from 23 residues. CDR3 in DNA: TGTGCCATCAGTGATCCCCCCGAGGGGGCCGCCTCTAGCGGGGCTAGCTTCACAGATACGCAGTATTTT. The encoded protein is CAISDPPEGAASSGASFTDTQYF.

V and J are TRBV7-2 and TRBJ2-1; D is unclear. The closer fit of TRBJ2-7 to the DNA end suggests the J call may be wrong. CDR1 is SGHTA and CDR2 is FQGNSA in the germline V gene. The CDR3 is 12 amino acids. CDR3 sequence (DNA): TGTGCCAGCAGCTTAGCGCAGGTTGAGCAGTACTTC. This gives the protein CASSLAQVEQYF.

The chain has TRBV27 and TRBJ2-3; perhaps TRBD1 as D (6 bases). The assigned J gene may be wrong: the sequence end matches TRBJ2-7 better. This CDR3 is built from 13 residues. In germline, CDR1 is MNHEY, CDR2 SMNVEV (reference sequence). In nucleotides, the CDR3 is TGTGCCAGCAGTTGGGGCGAGGGGGATGAGCAGTACTTC. As protein: CASSWGEGDEQYF.

This clonotype was detected a few times. The V and J genes are TRBV6-1 and TRBJ1-5; tentative D call: TRBD1 (5 bases). V shed 7 bases and J shed 11 bases, with 18 bases lying between them. Germline V gene lookup returns CDR1 MNHNS and CDR2 SASEGT. CDR3 length: 13 residues. CDR3 DNA sequence: TGTGCCAGCAACACGCAGGGAGGGTCGGCCCAGCATTTT. Amino acid sequence: CASNTQGGSAQHF.

This clonotype showed up just a few times. The chain couples TRBV6-5 to TRBJ1-3; unclear D gene. V was shortened by 0 bases and J by 1 base, with 7 bases between the two germline ends. The CDR3 covers 15 residues. Germline CDR1 is MNHEY and CDR2 is SVGAGI. CDR3 protein: CASSYSGKSGNTIYF. In nucleotides, the CDR3 is TGTGCCAGCAGTTACTCAGGGAAATCTGGAAACACCATATATTTT.

This clonotype was observed many times. The chain employs TRBV6-1 and TRBJ2-5; 14 positions agree with TRBD2. The J call could be wrong; TRBJ2-1 is a better fit for the DNA end. The CDR3 loop spans 16 amino acids. Germline V gives CDR1 MNHNS, CDR2 SASEGT. The CDR3 DNA reads as TGTGCCAGCATAAAGACTAGCGGGGGGGACAATTACGAGCAGTTCTTC. Amino acid sequence: CASIKTSGGDNYEQFF.

The genes are TRBV5-1 and TRBJ2-1; 15 nucleotides agree with TRBD2. Germline values: CDR1 SGHRS, CDR2 YFSETQ. V was clipped by 0 bases and J by 7 bases; unmatched bases: 5. CDR3 length: 17 residues. CDR3 sequence reads: CASSLAPGLAGGNEQFF. For the CDR3, the DNA is TGCGCCAGCAGCTTGGCCCCAGGACTAGCGGGAGGGAATGAGCAGTTCTTC.

Concerning this clonotype: At one end the junction does not follow the germline gene, possibly because of a read error. This chain connects TRBV6-2 or TRBV6-3 to TRBJ2-1, with 16 bases matching TRBD2. Judging by the DNA end, TRBJ2-5 fits better; the J call may be wrong. Looked up from germline, CDR1 is MNHEY and CDR2 is SVGEGT. The CDR3 is 17 amino acids. Here the CDR3 reads CARSYPGLAGGPETQYF. DNA for the CDR3: TGTGCCCGCAGTTACCCGGGACTAGCGGGGGGGCCAGAGACCCAGTACTTC.

Only a few counts were recorded for this clonotype. The chain couples TRBV6-1 to TRBJ1-1, with TRBD1 identical over 8 bases. After removal of 6 bases from V and 5 bases from J, the junction contained 5 bases not matched to a gene. The CDR3 extends over 13 amino acids. Per germline, CDR1 MNHNS and CDR2 SASEGT. Here the CDR3 reads CASRTGGLTEAFF. The DNA of the CDR3 is TGTGCCAGCAGAACAGGGGGACTTACTGAAGCTTTCTTT.